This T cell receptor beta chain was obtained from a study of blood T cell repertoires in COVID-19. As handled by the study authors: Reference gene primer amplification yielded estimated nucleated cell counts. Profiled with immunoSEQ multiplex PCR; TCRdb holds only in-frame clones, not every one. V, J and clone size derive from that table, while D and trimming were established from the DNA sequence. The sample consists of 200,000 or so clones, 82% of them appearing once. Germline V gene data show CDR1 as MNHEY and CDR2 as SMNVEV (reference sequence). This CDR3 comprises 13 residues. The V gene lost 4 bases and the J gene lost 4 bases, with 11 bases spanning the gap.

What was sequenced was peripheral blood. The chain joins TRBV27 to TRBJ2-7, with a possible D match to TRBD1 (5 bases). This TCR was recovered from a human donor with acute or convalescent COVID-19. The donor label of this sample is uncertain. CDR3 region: CASSSQRQYEQYF. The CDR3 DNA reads TGTGCCAGCAGTTCACAACGACAGTACGAGCAGTACTTC.